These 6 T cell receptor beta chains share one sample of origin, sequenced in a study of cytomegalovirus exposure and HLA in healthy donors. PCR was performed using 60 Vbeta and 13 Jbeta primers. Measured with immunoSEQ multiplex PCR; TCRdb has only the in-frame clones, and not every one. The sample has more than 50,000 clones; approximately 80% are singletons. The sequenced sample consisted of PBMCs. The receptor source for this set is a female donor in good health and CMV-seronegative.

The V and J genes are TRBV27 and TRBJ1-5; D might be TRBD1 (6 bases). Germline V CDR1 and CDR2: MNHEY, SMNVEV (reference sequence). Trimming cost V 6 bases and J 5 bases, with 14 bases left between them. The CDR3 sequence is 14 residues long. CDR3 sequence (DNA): TGTGCCAGCAGGGAACAGGGATCGCATCAGCCCCAGCATTTT. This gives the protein CASREQGSHQPQHF.

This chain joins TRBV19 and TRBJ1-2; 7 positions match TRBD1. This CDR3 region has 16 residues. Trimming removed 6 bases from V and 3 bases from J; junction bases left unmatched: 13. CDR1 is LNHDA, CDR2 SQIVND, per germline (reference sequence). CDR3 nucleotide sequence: TGTGCCAGTAGGGCCTTGACAGGGAGAGGTGACTATGGCTACACCTTC. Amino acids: CASRALTGRGDYGYTF.

CDR3 DNA: TGTGCCAGCAGCGTAGGTAGCGGGGACAATGAGCAGTTCTTC. As protein: CASSVGSGDNEQFF. This chain joins TRBV9 and TRBJ2-1; 8 nucleotides align to TRBD2. Per germline, CDR1 SGDLS and CDR2 YYNGEE. CDR3 length: 14 amino acids. The V and J ends lost 0 bases and 5 bases, in that order; junction bases with no gene match: 1.

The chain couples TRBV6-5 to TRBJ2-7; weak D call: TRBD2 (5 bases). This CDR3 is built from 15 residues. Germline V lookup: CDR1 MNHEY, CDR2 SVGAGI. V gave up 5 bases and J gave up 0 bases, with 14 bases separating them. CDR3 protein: CASSLFTGSSYEQYF. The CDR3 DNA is TGTGCCAGCAGTCTTTTTACGGGGAGCTCCTACGAGCAGTACTTC.

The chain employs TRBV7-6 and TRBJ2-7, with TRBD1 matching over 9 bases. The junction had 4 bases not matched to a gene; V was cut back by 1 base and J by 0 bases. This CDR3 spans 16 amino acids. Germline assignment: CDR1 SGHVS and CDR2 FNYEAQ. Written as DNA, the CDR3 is TGTGCCAGCAGCTTAGGGGACAGGGCGGGCTCCTACGAGCAGTACTTC. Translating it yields CASSLGDRAGSYEQYF.

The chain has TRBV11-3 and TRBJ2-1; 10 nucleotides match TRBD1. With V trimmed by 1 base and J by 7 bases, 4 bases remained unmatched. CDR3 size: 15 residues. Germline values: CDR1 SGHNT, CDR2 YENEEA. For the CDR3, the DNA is TGTGCCAGCAGCTTAGGACAGGGGGCTGGAAATGAGCAGTTCTTC. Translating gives CASSLGQGAGNEQFF.